This entry lists 23 T cell receptor beta chains sequenced from one sample in a study of T cells after yellow fever vaccination. Each CDR3 protein is one row after TCRdb ran MiXCR on the 5' RACE reads. The profile shows a few hundred thousand distinct CDR3 sequences, 8.5% to 10% of them singletons. Material: PBMCs, obtained on the day of the first yellow fever vaccination. All receptors come from a man aged 18-30 years who received the YFV17D yellow fever vaccine.

This clonotype was seen more than once but under ten times. CDR3 nucleotide sequence: TGTGCCAGCAGTGAATACGCGGGAACCTACGAGCAGTACTTC. Translating it yields CASSEYAGTYEQYF. The chain links TRBV6-1 to TRBJ2-7; perhaps TRBD2 as D (6 bases). Trimming shortened V by 2 bases and J by 2 bases, and 10 bases separated the two germline ends. Germline-derived CDR1 and CDR2 are MNHNS and SASEGT. This CDR3 spans 14 amino acids.

The sample holds many counts of this clonotype. The chain combines TRBV12-3 or TRBV12-4 with TRBJ2-3; 8 bases agree with TRBD2. The junction had 9 bases not matched to a gene; V was cut back by 7 bases and J by 0 bases. This CDR3 is built from 16 residues. CDR3 sequence (DNA): TGTGCCAGCACCTCACCCGGGGGGGTTAGCACAGATACGCAGTATTTT. Amino acids: CASTSPGGVSTDTQYF.

This clonotype was detected ten times or more. The chain is built from TRBV7-8 and TRBJ2-1; D is possibly TRBD1 (5 bases). Germline V gives CDR1 SGHVS, CDR2 FQNEAQ. Between the trimmed V and J ends, which lost 5 bases and 7 bases, there was a span of 12 bases. The CDR3 contains 13 residues. CDR3 nucleotide sequence: TGTGCCAGCAGCACCTCAGGGATAAATGAGCAGTTCTTC. It codes for CASSTSGINEQFF. Combining the CDR3 with reference TRBV7-8 and TRBJ2-1 gives the whole variable domain GAGVSQSPRYKVAKRGQDVALRCDPISGHVSLFWYQQALGQGPEFLTYFQNEAQLDKSGLPSDRFFAERPEGSVSTLKIQRTQQEDSAVYLCASSTSGINEQFFGPGTRLTVL.

This clonotype was seen more than once but under ten times. The rearrangement links TRBV6-2 or TRBV6-3 to TRBJ2-7; no reliable D call. This CDR3 has 17 residues. Germline CDR1 is MNHEY and CDR2 is SVGEGT. Between the trimmed V and J ends, which lost 8 bases and 2 bases, there was a span of 25 bases. The CDR3 protein is CASLKPGLSSRPYEQYF. CDR3 DNA: TGTGCCAGCCTTAAACCCGGCCTCTCTTCCAGACCCTACGAGCAGTACTTC.

In this sample, this clonotype turned up once. A much larger clone lies one base from this, so it may be a read error. The chain joins TRBV18 to TRBJ2-5; TRBD2 aligns across 7 bases. From germline, CDR1 is KGHSH and CDR2 LQKENI. CDR3 size: 13 residues. As DNA, the CDR3 is TGTGCCAGCTCACAGACTAGCCAAGAGACCCAGAACTTC. Protein product: CASSQTSQETQNF.

This clonotype was picked up a small number of times. The chain combines TRBV5-1 with TRBJ2-3; TRBD2 matches 7 bases. V shed 0 bases and J 1 base; nucleotides not matched to a gene: 8. The CDR3 loop spans 17 amino acids. Germline CDR1 SGHRS, CDR2 YFSETQ. CDR3 coding DNA: TGCGCCAGCAGCTTGGATCCGCGGGGGACTCGCACAGATACGCAGTATTTT. Translated: CASSLDPRGTRTDTQYF. The variable domain in full, completed from reference TRBV5-1 and TRBJ2-3, reads KAGVTQTPRYLIKTRGQQVTLSCSPISGHRSVSWYQQTPGQGLQFLFEYFSETQRNKGNFPGRFSGRQFSNSRSEMNVSTLELGDSALYLCASSLDPRGTRTDTQYFGPGTRLTVL.

This clonotype was picked up a small number of times. This chain connects TRBV6-1 to TRBJ1-2; D gene uncertain. CDR1 and CDR2 from the germline V gene are MNHNS and SASEGT. Between the trimmed V and J ends, which lost 10 bases and 4 bases, there was a span of 10 bases. The CDR3 has 11 residues. The CDR3 sequence is CATRTSYGYTF. DNA for the CDR3: TGTGCCACCCGCACGTCCTATGGCTACACCTTC.

This clonotype was seen repeatedly, ten times or more. The chain recombines TRBV4-1 with TRBJ1-1; 10 bases agree with TRBD1. This CDR3 contains 15 residues. The germline V gene has CDR1 MGHRA and CDR2 YSYEKL. Trimming took 1 base from V and 4 from J; bases not matched to a gene: 3. The DNA of the CDR3 is TGCGCCAGCAGCCAAGGGACAGGGGGAGCCACTGAAGCTTTCTTT. It encodes CASSQGTGGATEAFF.

A few counts support this clonotype. The V and J genes are TRBV7-3 and TRBJ1-1; 11 positions agree with TRBD1. V lost 4 bases and J lost 5; bases outside the gene matches: 6. Germline V gene data show CDR1 as SGHTA and CDR2 as FQGTGA. The length of the CDR3 is 15 residues. The CDR3 protein is CASSSHGTGGTEAFF. For the CDR3, the DNA is TGTGCCAGCAGCTCCCACGGGACAGGGGGAACTGAAGCTTTCTTT.

This clonotype was detected a few times. This chain joins TRBV28 and TRBJ2-5, with 8 bases lining up with TRBD1. V gave up 2 bases and J gave up 3 bases; unmatched junction bases: 8. Germline V lookup: CDR1 MDHEN, CDR2 SYDVKM. This CDR3 has 16 amino acids. The CDR3 reads CASSLGGTGGEETQYF. DNA of the CDR3: TGTGCCAGCAGTTTAGGGGGGACAGGAGGCGAAGAGACCCAGTACTTC.

The rearrangement joins TRBV18 to TRBJ1-1, with TRBD1 identical over 7 bases. Germline lookup yields CDR1 KGHSH and CDR2 LQKENI. The V and J ends lost 0 bases and 3 bases, in that order; junction bases with no gene match: 1. The CDR3 runs 14 residues. CDR3 DNA: TGTGCCAGCTCACCACCGGGACAGTACACTGAAGCTTTCTTT. It translates to CASSPPGQYTEAFF. The entire variable domain, with the rest obtained from reference TRBV18 and TRBJ1-1, is as follows: NAGVMQNPRHLVRRRGQEARLRCSPMKGHSHVYWYRQLPEEGLKFMVYLQKENIIDESGMPKERFSAEFPKEGPSILRIQQVVRGDSAAYFCASSPPGQYTEAFFGQGTRLTVV.

This sequence joins TRBV6-5 and TRBJ1-1; 8 positions match TRBD1. This CDR3 comprises 14 residues. CDR1 is MNHEY and CDR2 is SVGAGI in the germline V gene. V dropped 0 bases and J dropped 5; count of bases not matched to a gene: 2. CDR3 sequence: CASSYSRGQTEAFF. The CDR3 nucleotides are TGTGCCAGCAGTTACTCCAGGGGGCAGACTGAAGCTTTCTTT.

The chain uses TRBV5-5 and TRBJ2-3; 7 nucleotides match TRBD1. Germline CDR1 is SGHKS and CDR2 is YYEKEE (reference sequence). CDR3 size: 16 residues. V lost 3 bases to trimming and J lost 3 bases; unmatched junction nucleotides: 10. The CDR3 DNA reads TGTGCCAGCAGCTCCCGACAGGGTTCAAGGACAGATACGCAGTATTTT. Protein product: CASSSRQGSRTDTQYF.

The chain carries TRBV3-1 and TRBJ1-4; D not certain. Trimming left V 8 bases short and J 0 bases short, with 13 bases between. This CDR3 spans 15 amino acids. Germline V gene data show CDR1 as LGHDT and CDR2 as YNNKEL (reference sequence). The CDR3 nucleotides read TGTGCCAGCGGCAAAACACCCTCAACTAATGAAAAACTGTTTTTT. Encoded protein: CASGKTPSTNEKLFF.

This clonotype was picked up a small number of times. V is TRBV5-1 and J is TRBJ1-2; D call uncertain. Germline assignment: CDR1 SGHRS and CDR2 YFSETQ. This CDR3 contains 13 residues. Trimming removed 2 bases from V and 0 bases from J, with 5 bases in between. CDR3 region: CASSLLANYGYTF. In DNA form, the CDR3 reads TGCGCCAGCAGCTTACTCGCTAACTATGGCTACACCTTC. Based on the CDR3 plus reference TRBV5-1 and TRBJ1-2, the full variable domain is KAGVTQTPRYLIKTRGQQVTLSCSPISGHRSVSWYQQTPGQGLQFLFEYFSETQRNKGNFPGRFSGRQFSNSRSEMNVSTLELGDSALYLCASSLLANYGYTFGSGTRLTVV.

Only a few counts were recorded for this clonotype. This chain joins TRBV7-3 and TRBJ2-2; TRBD1 agrees at 7 bases. The CDR3 sequence is 14 residues long. The V gene end was trimmed by 5 bases and the J gene end by 6 bases; junction bases not matched to a gene: 6. CDR1 and CDR2 (germline): SGHTA, FQGTGA. For the CDR3, the DNA is TGTGCCAGCAGCCCACTGACAGGGTCCGGGGAGCTGTTTTTT. It encodes CASSPLTGSGELFF.

CDR3 sequence: CASSPTRDRWGNQPQHF. Written as DNA, the CDR3 is TGTGCCAGCAGCCCGACCCGGGACAGGTGGGGCAATCAGCCCCAGCATTTT. This rearrangement joins TRBV6-1 to TRBJ1-5, with TRBD1 matching 8 bases. The CDR3 consists of 17 residues. V lost 6 bases to trimming and J lost 2 bases; unmatched junction nucleotides: 12. The germline V gene encodes CDR1 MNHNS and CDR2 SASEGT.

This clonotype came up many times. The chain couples TRBV5-1 to TRBJ1-1, with 8 bases lining up with TRBD1. Germline values: CDR1 SGHRS, CDR2 YFSETQ. This CDR3 has 13 amino acids. Trimming at V came to 3 bases and at J to 10 bases, leaving 8 bases not matched to a gene. For the CDR3, the DNA is TGCGCCAGCAGCTCCGGACAGGGTGGGGGAGCTTTCTTT. It encodes CASSSGQGGGAFF.

There are a few counts of this clonotype. CDR3 bases: TGTGCCAGCAGATTTCGGGACAGGGAAGCTTTCTTT. This encodes CASRFRDREAFF. This chain joins TRBV7-2 and TRBJ1-1, with 8 bases aligning to TRBD1. The CDR3 has 12 amino acids. J gave up 8 bases and V 6 bases, and 5 bases lay outside the gene matches. The V gene's germline CDR1 is SGHTA and CDR2 FQGNSA.

This clonotype appeared a few times. The genes are TRBV20-1 and TRBJ2-2; 11 bases align to TRBD2. The germline V gene has CDR1 DFQATT and CDR2 SNEGSKA (reference sequence). V lost 3 bases and J lost 6; bases outside the gene matches: 9. This CDR3 has 16 amino acids. CDR3 residues: CSASETRGLAAGELFF. The DNA of the CDR3 is TGCAGTGCTAGTGAAACCCGGGGACTAGCGGCCGGGGAGCTGTTTTTT.

The chain uses TRBV6-2 or TRBV6-3 and TRBJ2-4, with TRBD1 matching over 8 bases. The CDR3 length is 14 residues. Germline V gives CDR1 MNHEY, CDR2 SVGEGT. Trimming took 5 bases from V and 6 from J; bases not matched to a gene: 6. The CDR3 region is CASSRLDRANIQYF. DNA for the CDR3: TGTGCCAGCAGTCGACTGGACAGGGCAAACATTCAGTACTTC.

This chain links TRBV25-1 with TRBJ1-1; no clear D. V lost 1 base to trimming and J lost 10 bases, with 13 bases between them. CDR1 is MGHDK, CDR2 SYGVNS, per germline. This CDR3 comprises 13 residues. In DNA, the CDR3 is TGTGCCAGCAGTGAATGGTCAGCCTTCGGAGCTTTCTTT. This sequence encodes CASSEWSAFGAFF. Full variable domain (missing parts from reference TRBV25-1 and TRBJ1-1): EADIYQTPRYLVIGTGKKITLECSQTMGHDKMYWYQQDPGMELHLIHYSYGVNSTEKGDLSSESTVSRIRTEHFPLTLESARPSHTSQYLCASSEWSAFGAFFGQGTRLTVV.

This clonotype has only a few counts. The gene calls are TRBV7-9 and TRBJ1-6; weak D call: TRBD1 (6 bases). The germline V gene encodes CDR1 SEHNR and CDR2 FQNEAQ (reference sequence). V lost 5 bases, J lost 7 bases, and 21 bases lay in between. The length of the CDR3 is 17 residues. The CDR3 loop is CASSPIRGGPPNSPLHF. CDR3 coding DNA: TGTGCCAGCAGCCCCATTCGTGGGGGGCCCCCAAATTCACCCCTCCACTTT.